One sample yielded the 5 T cell receptor beta chains listed below, sequenced in a study of cytomegalovirus exposure and HLA in healthy donors. Assay: immunoSEQ multiplex PCR; the TCRdb copy retains only in-frame clones and omits some. The repertoire holds about 54,000 clones, with roughly 87% as singletons. What was sequenced was PBMCs. All receptors derive from a woman between 18 and 30 years old in good health and CMV-seropositive.

V and J are TRBV5-1 and TRBJ2-5, with D unclear. Germline V gene sequence: CDR1 SGHRS, CDR2 YFSETQ. CDR3 size: 14 residues. The V gene lost 2 bases and the J gene lost 2 bases, with 10 bases spanning the gap. The CDR3, as DNA: TGCGCCAGCAGCTTCTCACAGCTTCAAGAGACCCAGTACTTC. Its protein product is CASSFSQLQETQYF.

The rearrangement uses TRBV7-3 and TRBJ1-5; 7 bases line up with TRBD1. This CDR3 contains 13 residues. V was clipped by 4 bases and J by 4 bases; unmatched bases: 1. The germline gives CDR1 SGHTA, CDR2 FQGTGA. The CDR3 DNA is TGTGCCAGCAGCTCGGGACAGAATCAGCCCCAGCATTTT. Its translation: CASSSGQNQPQHF.

The CDR3 spells CASSRGRNNEQFF. The CDR3 DNA is TGCGCCAGCAGTAGAGGAAGAAACAATGAGCAGTTCTTC. The rearrangement joins TRBV10-1 to TRBJ2-1; no clear D. Germline V CDR1 and CDR2: WNHNN, SYGVQD (reference sequence). CDR3 length: 13 amino acids. V lost 5 bases and J lost 5, with 10 bases in between.

CDR3 amino acids: CASSLVGGGYTF. CDR3 DNA sequence: TGTGCCAGCAGCTTAGTAGGGGGCGGCTACACCTTC. The gene calls are TRBV7-2 and TRBJ1-2, with 7 bases fitting TRBD1. The CDR3 consists of 12 residues. Unmatched junction bases numbered 1, after V lost 1 base and J lost 8 bases. CDR1 and CDR2 from the germline V gene are SGHTA and FQGNSA.

A single count supports this clone. The chain couples TRBV27 to TRBJ1-2; 9 nucleotides agree with TRBD1. This CDR3 is built from 15 residues. V trimming: 5 bases; J trimming: 6 bases; junction bases outside the gene matches: 10. The germline CDR1 and CDR2 sequences are MNHEY and SMNVEV (reference sequence). The CDR3 nucleotides are TGTGCCAGCAGTCGGGACAGGGCTTTGGTCCATGGCTACACCTTC. As protein: CASSRDRALVHGYTF.